This section outlines one T cell receptor (beta chain) sequence together with its context. Profiled with immunoSEQ multiplex PCR; TCRdb holds only in-frame clones, not every one. In the table there are approximately 33,000 clones, around 93% of which are singletons. The record originates from a study of PD-1 and CTLA-4 blockade in melanoma. The material was CD8+ T cells from peripheral blood, obtained from a patient given anti-PD-1 treatment. This clonotype was sampled from a human donor with melanoma.

CDR3 sequence (DNA): TGTGCCAGCAGCCCAAGGGACTCTAATAATTCACCCCTCCACTTT. Its translation: CASSPRDSNNSPLHF. This chain connects TRBV7-9 to TRBJ1-6; the D gene is possibly TRBD1 (5 bases). CDR1 and CDR2 from the germline V gene are SEHNR and FQNEAQ (reference sequence). V dropped 5 bases and J dropped 5 bases, with 13 bases sitting between them. The CDR3 runs 15 residues.